Below are 26 T cell receptor beta chains sequenced from a single sample in a study of radiotherapy plus CTLA-4 blockade in lung cancer. Data came from immunoSEQ multiplex PCR; TCRdb stores just in-frame clones and leaves some out. This table holds 85,000 to 130,000 clones, 70% to 90% found once. Sample: peripheral blood, taken from a patient treated with radiotherapy plus ipilimumab. Receptor source: a human donor with non-small cell lung cancer that progressed on radiotherapy plus ipilimumab. Some clones in this sample may be carry-over from other donors' samples.

CDR3 residues: CASSAGVLSYEQYF. CDR3 coding DNA: TGTGCCAGCAGTGCGGGGGTACTCTCCTACGAGCAGTACTTC. The V gene is TRBV27, the J gene TRBJ2-7; TRBD2 matches at 7 bases. V dropped 5 bases and J dropped 0; count of bases not matched to a gene: 4. CDR1 and CDR2 (germline): MNHEY, SMNVEV (reference sequence). The CDR3 is 14 amino acids.

The V and J genes are TRBV6-6 and TRBJ2-3, with D uncertain. CDR1 and CDR2 (germline): MNHNY, SVGAGI (reference sequence). The CDR3 spans 16 residues. V lost 5 bases to trimming and J lost 4 bases, with 19 bases between them. CDR3 bases: TGTGCCAGCAGTCCGATCCGGGCCGCTGGCGCAGATACGCAGTATTTT. This codes for CASSPIRAAGADTQYF.

This clone was counted a few times. The chain recombines TRBV14 with TRBJ2-3; no reliable D call. Trimming cost V 3 bases and J 4 bases, with 5 bases left between them. Germline V gene data show CDR1 as SGHDN and CDR2 as FVKESK. This CDR3 is built from 12 residues. The CDR3 sequence: CASSHDPDTQYF. The CDR3 nucleotides are TGTGCCAGCAGCCATGATCCAGATACGCAGTATTTT.

J is TRBJ1-1 and V is TRBV5-6; D may be TRBD1 (5 bases). Germline V lookup: CDR1 SGHDT, CDR2 YYEEEE. The germline V and J ends were trimmed by 0 bases and 6 bases, with 12 bases remaining between them. CDR3 length equals 14 residues. The CDR3 sequence is CASSLDSGGSEAFF. DNA of the CDR3: TGTGCCAGCAGCTTGGATTCTGGGGGTTCTGAAGCTTTCTTT.

The J gene is TRBJ1-4, the V gene TRBV25-1; D gene unclear. V was trimmed by 3 bases and J by 2 bases, leaving 16 bases between them. The germline V gene encodes CDR1 MGHDK and CDR2 SYGVNS. The CDR3 is made up of 17 amino acids. CDR3 protein: CASSEMGIGPTNEKLFF. The CDR3 region has the DNA TGTGCCAGCAGTGAGATGGGTATAGGTCCGACTAATGAAAAACTGTTTTTT.

V is TRBV18 and J is TRBJ1-1, with 7 bases lining up with TRBD1. This CDR3 region has 15 residues. Germline lookup yields CDR1 KGHSH and CDR2 LQKENI. V trimming: 3 bases; J trimming: 4 bases; junction bases outside the gene matches: 8. The CDR3 bases are TGTGCCAGCTCACCCACTACAGGGGATAGCACTGAAGCTTTCTTT. Protein sequence: CASSPTTGDSTEAFF.

The chain combines TRBV5-6 with TRBJ1-6; D might be TRBD1 (5 bases). The germline V gene encodes CDR1 SGHDT and CDR2 YYEEEE. V lost 2 bases, J lost 10 bases, and 13 bases lay in between. This CDR3 has 14 amino acids. This CDR3 reads CASSFRGFGSPLHF. For the CDR3, the DNA is TGTGCCAGCAGCTTTAGGGGTTTTGGCTCACCCCTCCACTTT.

The chain combines TRBV29-1 with TRBJ1-2, with D hard to call. Germline V gives CDR1 SQVTM, CDR2 ANQGSEA. Trimming shortened V by 4 bases and J by 0 bases, and 15 bases separated the two germline ends. The CDR3 has 15 residues. The CDR3 DNA is TGCAGCGTTGTACGTCAGCCGAGTTCTAACTATGGCTACACCTTC. This sequence encodes CSVVRQPSSNYGYTF.

The J gene is TRBJ2-2, the V gene TRBV27; D remains unclear. Trimming cost V 3 bases and J 7 bases, with 6 bases left between them. The CDR3 has 12 amino acids. CDR1 MNHEY and CDR2 SMNVEV come from the germline V gene (reference sequence). The CDR3 here is CASSFRGGELFF. The DNA of the CDR3 is TGTGCCAGCAGTTTCCGTGGCGGGGAGCTGTTTTTT.

The chain employs TRBV4-1 and TRBJ1-6, with D tentatively TRBD1 (6 bases). V shed 7 bases and J shed 0 bases, with 16 bases lying between them. Germline CDR1 and CDR2: MGHRA and YSYEKL. The CDR3 runs to 17 residues. The CDR3 DNA reads as TGCGCCAGCAACCTCGGGGCAGGGGACTCCTATAATTCACCCCTCCACTTT. Translation gives CASNLGAGDSYNSPLHF.

The chain employs TRBV27 and TRBJ1-2; D unresolved. Germline CDR1 reads MNHEY; CDR2 reads SMNVEV (reference sequence). CDR3 length equals 13 residues. V lost 3 bases and J 6 bases, leaving 11 bases between the germline ends. CDR3 DNA sequence: TGTGCCAGCAGTTTCGGCGCTGTTGATGGCTACACCTTC. Its translation: CASSFGAVDGYTF.

The chain recombines TRBV9 with TRBJ1-5; 7 bases are shared with TRBD1. Germline loops: CDR1 SGDLS, CDR2 YYNGEE. The V segment lost 2 bases and the J segment 5 bases; nucleotides outside the gene matches: 19. The CDR3 loop spans 19 amino acids. The CDR3 DNA is TGTGCCAGCAGCGTCCCCCCCGGAATCCAGGGGGGCAGCGATCAGCCCCAGCATTTT. Translating it yields CASSVPPGIQGGSDQPQHF. The entire variable domain, with the rest obtained from reference TRBV9 and TRBJ1-5, is as follows: DSGVTQTPKHLITATGQRVTLRCSPRSGDLSVYWYQQSLDQGLQFLIQYYNGEERAKGNILERFSAQQFPDLHSELNLSSLELGDSALYFCASSVPPGIQGGSDQPQHFGDGTRLSIL.

The rearrangement joins TRBV18 to TRBJ2-5; TRBD1 agrees at 7 bases. Per the germline V gene, CDR1 is KGHSH and CDR2 is LQKENI. Germline trimming cut 1 base from V and 3 bases from J; bases unmatched to any gene: 2. This CDR3 spans 14 amino acids. As DNA, the CDR3 is TGTGCCAGCTCACCACGGACAGGAGAAGAGACCCAGTACTTC. Translation: CASSPRTGEETQYF. Variable domain in full (rest from reference TRBV18 and TRBJ2-5): NAGVMQNPRHLVRRRGQEARLRCSPMKGHSHVYWYRQLPEEGLKFMVYLQKENIIDESGMPKERFSAEFPKEGPSILRIQQVVRGDSAAYFCASSPRTGEETQYFGPGTRLLVL.

This chain links TRBV19 with TRBJ1-2; 7 nucleotides align to TRBD1. V shed 5 bases, J shed 2 bases, and the junction held 5 bases outside the gene matches. In germline, CDR1 is LNHDA, CDR2 SQIVND (reference sequence). The CDR3 has 14 residues. CDR3 DNA sequence: TGTGCCAGTAGTTCACAGGGGACCAACTATGGCTACACCTTC. It codes for CASSSQGTNYGYTF.

The chain joins TRBV7-3 to TRBJ2-7; TRBD2 might be the D (5 bases). Per the germline V gene, CDR1 is SGHTA and CDR2 is FQGTGA. V lost 0 bases and J lost 4, with 13 bases in between. This CDR3 region has 15 residues. The CDR3 DNA reads TGTGCCAGCAGCTTAACCCCTGGGAGAGCTTACGAGCAGTACTTC. This gives the protein CASSLTPGRAYEQYF.

Remarks on this clone: At the DNA level, this CDR3 is encoded by other sequences in the same sample as well. The chain links TRBV4-2 to TRBJ2-7; D is unresolved. Trimming stripped 0 bases from V and 0 bases from J, with 9 bases between. The CDR3 sequence is 15 residues long. The germline V gene has CDR1 LGHNA and CDR2 YNFKEQ. The CDR3 region has the DNA TGTGCCAGCAGCCAAGAAACGGGCAGCTCCTACGAGCAGTACTTC. Translation gives CASSQETGSSYEQYF.

This rearrangement joins TRBV7-3 to TRBJ2-7; 11 nucleotides align to TRBD1. V was pared by 4 bases and J by 5 bases, with 4 bases of the junction left unmatched. There are 14 residues in the CDR3. Germline V gene sequence: CDR1 SGHTA, CDR2 FQGTGA. CDR3 amino acids: CASSSGQGGHEQYF. CDR3 coding DNA: TGTGCCAGCAGCTCGGGACAGGGGGGCCACGAGCAGTACTTC.

V gene TRBV7-3 combines with J gene TRBJ1-1, with D perhaps TRBD1 (5 bases). The V and J ends lost 5 bases and 4 bases respectively, with 20 bases between them. Germline CDR1 reads SGHTA; CDR2 reads FQGTGA. The CDR3 totals 16 residues. The CDR3 region is CASSAGTSEFGTEAFF. Written as DNA, the CDR3 is TGTGCCAGCAGCGCCGGGACGTCTGAGTTTGGCACTGAAGCTTTCTTT.

The V call is TRBV10-3, the J call TRBJ2-3; maybe TRBD2 (5 bases). Germline V gene lookup returns CDR1 ENHRY and CDR2 SYGVKD. V was clipped by 0 bases and J by 1 base, with 14 bases between them. The CDR3 consists of 17 residues. This chain's CDR3 is CAISESRRKGGTDTQYF. Written as DNA, the CDR3 is TGTGCCATCAGTGAGTCCCGAAGAAAGGGAGGCACAGATACGCAGTATTTT.

The chain carries TRBV5-6 and TRBJ2-5; 12 bases match TRBD1. This CDR3 has 14 residues. Germline CDR1 is SGHDT and CDR2 is YYEEEE. V gave up 4 bases and J gave up 11 bases; unmatched junction bases: 9. In DNA form, the CDR3 reads TGTGCCAGCAGCCCGGGACAGGGGGCGCAGGAGCAGTACTTC. As protein: CASSPGQGAQEQYF.

The rearrangement links TRBV27 to TRBJ2-4, with TRBD1 identical over 7 bases. The CDR3 spans 15 residues. Unmatched junction bases numbered 7, after V lost 6 bases and J lost 2 bases. Germline V gene sequence: CDR1 MNHEY, CDR2 SMNVEV (reference sequence). This CDR3 reads CASRDRPITKNIQYF. CDR3 nucleotide sequence: TGTGCCAGCAGGGACAGGCCCATTACCAAAAACATTCAGTACTTC.

This clone was seen a single time. This rearrangement joins TRBV7-3 to TRBJ2-3; the D is unclear. CDR1 and CDR2 (germline): SGHTA, FQGTGA. The CDR3 contains 15 residues. V was pared by 5 bases and J by 1 base, with 13 bases between. Written as DNA, the CDR3 is TGTGCCAGCAGCCTCCTAGGCCCTGGCACAGATACGCAGTATTTT. Its translation: CASSLLGPGTDTQYF.

V gene TRBV7-9 combines with J gene TRBJ1-1, with D possibly being TRBD1 (6 bases). V dropped 4 bases and J dropped 1 base, with 7 bases sitting between them. In germline, CDR1 is SEHNR, CDR2 FQNEAQ (reference sequence). The CDR3 consists of 13 residues. CDR3 in amino acids: CASSWTANTEAFF. The DNA of the CDR3 is TGTGCCAGCAGCTGGACAGCGAACACTGAAGCTTTCTTT.

V is TRBV19 and J is TRBJ1-4, with 7 bases matching TRBD1. The CDR3 runs 14 residues. Losses at the gene ends were 7 bases for V and 8 bases for J; bases not matched to a gene: 10. The germline V gene has CDR1 LNHDA and CDR2 SQIVND (reference sequence). The CDR3 reads CASKPQGILEKLFF. The CDR3 bases are TGTGCCAGTAAACCACAGGGGATCTTGGAAAAACTGTTTTTT.

The chain combines TRBV7-2 with TRBJ2-2; the D is unclear. The V gene lost 3 bases and the J gene lost 5 bases, with 10 bases spanning the gap. The CDR3 sequence is 14 residues long. Germline CDR1 SGHTA, CDR2 FQGNSA. CDR3 DNA: TGTGCCAGCAGCTTGCAGCCTTTTACCGGGGAGCTGTTTTTT. It is translated as CASSLQPFTGELFF.

The chain links TRBV5-1 to TRBJ2-7; D is perhaps TRBD1 (5 bases). Trimming stripped 1 base from V and 5 bases from J, with 16 bases between. Germline V CDR1 and CDR2: SGHRS, YFSETQ. The CDR3 sequence is 15 residues long. CDR3 coding DNA: TGCGCCAGCAGCTTGAGTCCAGGGTCGCAAGACGAGCAGTACTTC. Translated, it gives CASSLSPGSQDEQYF.